This TCR beta chain was profiled in a study of response to subunit inactivated influenza vaccine. General observations from the study: It was the authors' suggestion that each seasonal influenza vaccination recruits few new T cells.

This clonotype was picked up many times. Its antigen is not identified. A single record per CDR3 protein comes from TCRdb applying MiXCR to the RT-PCR reads. The sample records about 780,000 distinct CDR3 sequences, 15% to 20% being singletons. V lost 3 bases and J lost 0, with 10 bases in between. The CDR3 has 14 residues. Germline CDR1 is SGHRS and CDR2 is YFSETQ. The chain has TRBV5-1 and TRBJ2-7, with D hard to call. The source of this sequence is a man in his fifties or sixties who received an inactivated influenza vaccine. The material sequenced was PBMCs from blood, taken approximately 5 days after vaccination. The CDR3 is CASSSSGRSYEQYF. Written as DNA, the CDR3 is TGCGCCAGCAGCTCCTCGGGCCGCTCCTACGAGCAGTACTTC.